Below, 20 T cell receptor beta chains from the same sample are listed, as sequenced in a study of blood T cell repertoires in COVID-19. Profiled with immunoSEQ multiplex PCR; TCRdb holds only in-frame clones, not every one. The data show more than 95,000 clones, 85% seen once. The material sequenced was peripheral blood. These receptor sequences come from a woman aged 80 or over with acute or convalescent COVID-19.

The gene calls are TRBV6-5 and TRBJ1-1; perhaps TRBD1 as D (5 bases). Per the germline V gene, CDR1 is MNHEY and CDR2 is SVGAGI. V gave up 3 bases and J gave up 4 bases, with 9 bases separating them. This CDR3 has 13 amino acids. CDR3 in amino acids: CASSYTGGTEAFF. Written as DNA, the CDR3 is TGTGCCAGCAGTTATACGGGGGGCACTGAAGCTTTCTTT.

The chain employs TRBV27 and TRBJ2-2; 7 bases align to TRBD1. In germline, CDR1 is MNHEY, CDR2 SMNVEV (reference sequence). The V and J ends lost 5 bases and 3 bases, in that order; junction bases with no gene match: 9. The CDR3 has 16 residues. The CDR3 here is CASSGGGQRYTGELFF. The CDR3 coding sequence is TGTGCCAGCAGTGGTGGGGGACAGAGATACACCGGGGAGCTGTTTTTT.

The chain employs TRBV5-1 and TRBJ2-2; 8 bases line up with TRBD1. This CDR3 is 16 amino acids long. Losses at the gene ends were 4 bases for V and 1 base for J; bases not matched to a gene: 6. Germline CDR1 SGHRS, CDR2 YFSETQ. The CDR3 is CASSRQGQMNTGELFF. Written as DNA, the CDR3 is TGCGCCAGCAGCCGACAGGGGCAAATGAACACCGGGGAGCTGTTTTTT.

This chain links TRBV5-5 with TRBJ2-1, with D perhaps TRBD1 (6 bases). V lost 4 bases, J lost 2 bases, and 10 bases lay in between. Germline V gene lookup returns CDR1 SGHKS and CDR2 YYEKEE (reference sequence). The length of the CDR3 is 14 residues. CDR3 sequence reads: CASSRDKTYNEQFF. CDR3 nucleotide sequence: TGTGCCAGCAGCCGGGACAAGACCTACAATGAGCAGTTCTTC.

This chain connects TRBV15 to TRBJ1-5, with 12 nucleotides matching TRBD1. J gave up 6 bases and V 1 base, and 7 bases lay outside the gene matches. Per germline, CDR1 LNHNV and CDR2 YYDKDF (reference sequence). There are 17 residues in the CDR3. The chain's CDR3 is CATSRGGTGGAGQPQHF. The CDR3 nucleotides read TGTGCCACCAGCAGAGGTGGGACAGGGGGCGCTGGTCAGCCCCAGCATTTT.

The gene calls are TRBV6-1 and TRBJ2-2; D remains ambiguous. The CDR3 is 14 residues long. Germline CDR1 and CDR2: MNHNS and SASEGT. V lost 6 bases to trimming and J lost 11 bases, with 19 bases between them. This CDR3 is CASSSRTLVVELFF. CDR3 in DNA: TGTGCCAGCAGCAGTCGAACGCTAGTAGTTGAGCTGTTTTTT.

The genes are TRBV4-3 and TRBJ2-1, with 8 bases fitting TRBD2. J lost 8 bases, V lost 8 bases, and 17 bases had no gene match. The CDR3 length is 16 residues. CDR1 is LGHNA, CDR2 YSLEER, per germline. The CDR3 is CASGQLGGGLGDEQFF. DNA of the CDR3: TGCGCCAGCGGGCAACTGGGCGGGGGGCTTGGGGATGAGCAGTTCTTC.

The chain uses TRBV15 and TRBJ2-7, with D tentatively TRBD1 (5 bases). Germline CDR1 is LNHNV and CDR2 is YYDKDF (reference sequence). The CDR3 length is 14 residues. Trimming stripped 2 bases from V and 2 bases from J, with 10 bases between. The chain's CDR3 is CATSRTGLPYEQYV. CDR3 nucleotide sequence: TGTGCCACCAGCAGAACAGGCCTTCCCTACGAGCAGTACGTC.

The chain combines TRBV7-8 with TRBJ1-4; 8 bases map to TRBD1. Germline values: CDR1 SGHVS, CDR2 FQNEAQ. With 5 bases clipped from V and 0 bases from J, the junction kept 8 bases outside the gene matches. CDR3 length equals 17 residues. The CDR3 loop reads CASSLLTGEATNEKLFF. Written as DNA, the CDR3 is TGTGCCAGCAGCCTATTGACAGGGGAGGCAACTAATGAAAAACTGTTTTTT. The complete variable domain, with remaining parts taken from reference TRBV7-8 and TRBJ1-4, reads GAGVSQSPRYKVAKRGQDVALRCDPISGHVSLFWYQQALGQGPEFLTYFQNEAQLDKSGLPSDRFFAERPEGSVSTLKIQRTQQEDSAVYLCASSLLTGEATNEKLFFGSGTQLSVL.

The chain has TRBV5-8 and TRBJ1-3, with TRBD1 as a possible D gene (5 bases). Looked up from germline, CDR1 is SGHTS and CDR2 is YDEGEE. V dropped 6 bases and J dropped 4 bases, with 11 bases sitting between them. The CDR3 loop spans 13 amino acids. The chain's CDR3 is CASTRAVGNTIYF. CDR3 nucleotides: TGTGCCAGCACCAGGGCGGTAGGAAACACCATATATTTT.

The chain recombines TRBV7-3 with TRBJ1-6; 7 nucleotides align to TRBD1. V dropped 0 bases and J dropped 5; count of bases not matched to a gene: 1. The CDR3 totals 15 residues. The germline V gene has CDR1 SGHTA and CDR2 FQGTGA. The CDR3 nucleotides are TGTGCCAGCAGCTTAACAGGGGGCGATAATTCACCCCTCCACTTT. Residues: CASSLTGGDNSPLHF.

The rearrangement uses TRBV5-1 and TRBJ1-2; a weak D match, TRBD1 (5 bases). The germline V and J ends were trimmed by 2 bases and 6 bases, with 14 bases remaining between them. The germline CDR1 and CDR2 sequences are SGHRS and YFSETQ. This CDR3 is 14 amino acids long. CDR3 sequence: CASSFQDIGDGYTF. CDR3 DNA: TGCGCCAGCAGCTTTCAGGACATAGGCGATGGCTACACCTTC.

The CDR3 nucleotides are TGTGCCAGCAGTTTGTTTGGTGGAGGTGGGACAGATACGCAGTATTTT. Amino acid sequence: CASSLFGGGGTDTQYF. This chain connects TRBV28 to TRBJ2-3; maybe TRBD2 (5 bases). The CDR3 loop spans 16 amino acids. Per the germline V gene, CDR1 is MDHEN and CDR2 is SYDVKM. V was cut by 3 bases and J by 3 bases, with 16 bases left in between.

V and J are TRBV2 and TRBJ2-3; possible D gene TRBD2, 5 bases. Per germline, CDR1 SNHLY and CDR2 FYNNEI. The V end lost 6 bases, the J end lost 2 bases, and 6 bases lay between the germline ends. The CDR3 is 12 residues long. CDR3 sequence reads: CASRGATDTQYF. DNA for the CDR3: TGTGCCAGCAGGGGAGCCACAGATACGCAGTATTTT.

The sample holds one count of this clone. The V gene is TRBV18, the J gene TRBJ1-6; D is perhaps TRBD1 (6 bases). CDR1 and CDR2 from the germline V gene are KGHSH and LQKENI. Trimming stripped 2 bases from V and 8 bases from J, with 10 bases between. The length of the CDR3 is 14 residues. In DNA, the CDR3 is TGTGCCAGCTCACCAAGGGACATCGATTCACCCCTCCACTTT. It encodes CASSPRDIDSPLHF.

This sequence joins TRBV10-3 and TRBJ2-1; the match to TRBD2 covers 11 bases. V was clipped by 0 bases and J by 8 bases; unmatched bases: 6. Germline CDR1 ENHRY, CDR2 SYGVKD. This CDR3 spans 16 amino acids. CDR3 coding DNA: TGTGCCATCAGTGAGTCAGGTAGCGGGGGGGGATATGAGCAGTTCTTC. The encoded protein is CAISESGSGGGYEQFF.

The chain's CDR3 is CASSPQGANTEAFF. CDR3 nucleotides: TGTGCCAGCAGTCCACAGGGGGCGAACACTGAAGCTTTCTTT. The chain has TRBV7-3 and TRBJ1-1; 9 positions agree with TRBD1. The CDR3 has 14 amino acids. J lost 1 base, V lost 6 bases, and 3 bases had no gene match. Germline V gene sequence: CDR1 SGHTA, CDR2 FQGTGA.

This clone has just one count. The chain uses TRBV18 and TRBJ1-1; tentatively, D is TRBD1 (6 bases). Between the trimmed V and J ends, which lost 0 bases and 6 bases, there was a span of 14 bases. The CDR3 is made up of 15 amino acids. Per germline, CDR1 KGHSH and CDR2 LQKENI. DNA of the CDR3: TGTGCCAGCTCACCACCCCCCCAGGGGTGGTCTGAAGCTTTCTTT. Translation gives CASSPPPQGWSEAFF.

The chain uses TRBV7-8 and TRBJ1-4; no definite D call. The CDR3 sequence is 18 residues long. V was cut by 2 bases and J by 2 bases, with 18 bases left in between. Germline V gene lookup returns CDR1 SGHVS and CDR2 FQNEAQ. This CDR3 is CASSLYGPRSSTNEKLFF. The CDR3 bases are TGTGCCAGCAGCTTATACGGTCCCCGGAGTTCGACTAATGAAAAACTGTTTTTT.

The V call is TRBV4-1, the J call TRBJ1-1; D is ambiguous. CDR1 MGHRA and CDR2 YSYEKL come from the germline V gene. With 4 bases removed from V and 5 bases from J, the gap between germline ends came to 14 bases. CDR3 size: 14 residues. Here the CDR3 DNA reads TGCGCCAGCAGCCCACCTGGGGAGATAACTGAAGCTTTCTTT. It codes for CASSPPGEITEAFF.